This entry lists 9 T cell receptor beta chains sequenced from one sample in a study of CD8+ T cells in alopecia areata. Treatment: oral pan-JAK inhibitor, 5-10 mg twice daily. Reverse transcription of extracted RNA yielded cDNA, which provided the sequencing template. Sequencing used immunoSEQ multiplex PCR; TCRdb keeps in-frame clones, though not all of them. The sample contains around 150,000 clones, 55% to 75% of which appear only once. Sequences were derived from CD4+ T cells sorted from blood, sampled at week 4, from a patient treated with tofacitinib. These receptors originate from a human donor with alopecia areata.

The J gene is TRBJ1-2, the V gene TRBV29-1, with unresolved D. The ends were cut back, 7 bases at V and 1 base at J, with 16 bases in the middle. Germline V gene lookup returns CDR1 SQVTM and CDR2 ANQGSEA. This CDR3 comprises 14 residues. The chain's CDR3 is CSAEGRVGNYGYTF. CDR3 DNA sequence: TGCAGCGCCGAGGGTAGGGTGGGTAACTATGGCTACACCTTC.

The chain couples TRBV2 to TRBJ2-2; 7 bases agree with TRBD1. J was trimmed by 1 base and V by 4 bases; bases with no gene match: 6. Germline V gene lookup returns CDR1 SNHLY and CDR2 FYNNEI. This CDR3 has 16 residues. CDR3 loop: CASSVGQAVNTGELFF. The CDR3 nucleotides read TGTGCCAGCAGTGTTGGACAGGCGGTGAACACCGGGGAGCTGTTTTTT.

This clone was counted a few times. V usage is TRBV18 and J usage is TRBJ2-3, with a weak D call TRBD1 (6 bases). With 3 bases removed from V and 4 bases from J, the gap between germline ends came to 11 bases. The germline CDR1 and CDR2 sequences are KGHSH and LQKENI. CDR3 length equals 14 residues. The CDR3 protein is CASSPTRGADTQYF. The CDR3 DNA is TGTGCCAGCTCACCTACCAGGGGAGCAGATACGCAGTATTTT.

This clone was observed a single time. The chain combines TRBV7-2 with TRBJ1-4; D is undetermined. The germline V and J ends were trimmed by 1 base and 7 bases, with 7 bases remaining between them. There are 13 residues in the CDR3. CDR1 SGHTA and CDR2 FQGNSA come from the germline V gene. CDR3 region: CASSLEGGEKLFF. The CDR3 DNA reads as TGTGCCAGCAGCTTAGAGGGAGGTGAAAAACTGTTTTTT.

The V gene is TRBV6-5, the J gene TRBJ1-3; maybe TRBD1 (6 bases). Germline V gene sequence: CDR1 MNHEY, CDR2 SVGAGI. Trimming stripped 6 bases from V and 4 bases from J, with 16 bases between. This CDR3 spans 15 amino acids. The CDR3, as DNA: TGTGCCAGCAGAGGAAACAGGGTTGGAGGAAACACCATATATTTT. As protein: CASRGNRVGGNTIYF.

In this sample, this clone turned up a few times. The rearrangement joins TRBV4-3 to TRBJ2-2; D call uncertain. Germline loops: CDR1 LGHNA, CDR2 YSLEER. This CDR3 is 15 amino acids long. V lost 0 bases and J lost 0, with 5 bases in between. DNA of the CDR3: TGCGCCAGCAGCCAAGAAGGTTCGAACACCGGGGAGCTGTTTTTT. Translating gives CASSQEGSNTGELFF.

The V gene is TRBV30, the J gene TRBJ1-4, with no clear D. Trimming left V 3 bases short and J 2 bases short, with 13 bases between. The CDR3 is made up of 15 amino acids. Germline V gene data show CDR1 as GTSNPN and CDR2 as SVGIG (reference sequence). The DNA for the CDR3 is TGTGCCTGGAGGGCAGGTGGTCCGACTAATGAAAAACTGTTTTTT. Translated: CAWRAGGPTNEKLFF.

The chain uses TRBV7-9 and TRBJ1-2; D possibly corresponds to TRBD1 (6 bases). CDR1 is SEHNR, CDR2 FQNEAQ, per germline (reference sequence). The CDR3 loop spans 13 amino acids. Trimming removed 4 bases from V and 3 bases from J, with 9 bases in between. The CDR3 region is CASSYPGDYGYTF. The CDR3 DNA reads TGTGCCAGCAGCTACCCAGGGGACTATGGCTACACCTTC. Full variable domain (missing parts from reference TRBV7-9 and TRBJ1-2): DTGVSQNPRHKITKRGQNVTFRCDPISEHNRLYWYRQTLGQGPEFLTYFQNEAQLEKSRLLSDRFSAERPKGSFSTLEIQRTEQGDSAMYLCASSYPGDYGYTFGSGTRLTVV.

This clone was seen only once. V is TRBV30 and J is TRBJ1-1; 8 bases map to TRBD1. The V and J ends lost 3 bases and 4 bases, in that order; junction bases with no gene match: 4. This CDR3 has 13 amino acids. Germline CDR1 is GTSNPN and CDR2 is SVGIG (reference sequence). The DNA of the CDR3 is TGTGCCTGGAGGAAGACAGGGGCCACTGAAGCTTTCTTT. Translating it yields CAWRKTGATEAFF.